A selection of T cell receptor beta chains follows, all from one sample in a study of cytomegalovirus exposure and HLA in healthy donors. Clones were sequenced by immunoSEQ multiplex PCR, and TCRdb holds only the in-frame ones, with some missing. The repertoire holds 120,000 or so clones, with around nine tenths as singletons. The sample taken for sequencing was PBMCs. Every receptor here comes from a woman younger than 30 in good health and CMV-seronegative. The CDR3 runs from the conserved cysteine through the conserved F or W. A D gene is named only where the DNA matches it firmly. The size field is filled for only some rows; it gives once, few, many or a size class.

size: -; V: TRBV25-1; J: TRBJ1-1; D: TRBD1; CDR3: CASSDWDSMNTEAFF; DNA: TGTGCCAGCAGTGACTGGGACAGCATGAACACTGAAGCTTTCTTT
size: -; V: TRBV7-3; J: TRBJ2-2; D: -; CDR3: CAGGGTGELFF; DNA: TGTGCCGGGGGAGGCACCGGGGAGCTGTTTTTT
size: once; V: TRBV28; J: TRBJ2-3; D: -; CDR3: CASSLGGLGTDTQYF; DNA: TGTGCCAGCAGTTTAGGGGGACTGGGCACAGATACGCAGTATTTT
size: -; V: TRBV18; J: TRBJ1-6; D: TRBD1; CDR3: CASSPGTGDNSPLHF; DNA: TGTGCCAGCTCACCCGGGACAGGAGATAATTCACCCCTCCACTTT
size: once; V: TRBV6-6; J: TRBJ1-3; D: -; CDR3: CASSYETGRGNTIYF; DNA: TGTGCCAGCAGTTACGAAACAGGACGGGGAAACACCATATATTTT
size: -; V: TRBV5-1; J: TRBJ2-5; D: TRBD1; CDR3: CASGGQGQQETQYF; DNA: TGCGCCAGCGGAGGACAGGGCCAACAAGAGACCCAGTACTTC
size: -; V: TRBV19; J: TRBJ2-7; D: -; CDR3: CASSTGSSYEQYF; DNA: TGTGCCAGTAGTACCGGGAGTTCCTACGAGCAGTACTTC
size: -; V: TRBV18; J: TRBJ2-7; D: TRBD2; CDR3: CASSFTSGDIGEQYF; DNA: TGTGCCAGCTCGTTCACTAGCGGGGATATCGGTGAGCAGTACTTC
size: -; V: TRBV7-2; J: TRBJ2-7; D: TRBD1; CDR3: CASSLDRGSEQYF; DNA: TGTGCCAGCAGCTTGGACAGGGGATCCGAGCAGTACTTC
size: -; V: TRBV6-1; J: TRBJ2-5; D: TRBD1; CDR3: CASSEAGGYQETQYF; DNA: TGTGCCAGCAGTGAGGCAGGGGGCTACCAAGAGACCCAGTACTTC
size: -; V: TRBV5-1; J: TRBJ1-3; D: TRBD1; CDR3: CASSKSGGNSGNTIYF; DNA: TGCGCCAGCAGCAAGTCAGGGGGCAATTCTGGAAACACCATATATTTT
size: -; V: TRBV5-1; J: TRBJ2-7; D: -; CDR3: CASSLAGGHEQYF; DNA: TGCGCCAGCAGCTTGGCCGGGGGGCACGAGCAGTACTTC
size: -; V: TRBV5-5; J: TRBJ2-3; D: TRBD2; CDR3: CASTLGSGTSGTDTQYF; DNA: TGTGCCAGCACCCTAGGCTCCGGGACTAGCGGGACAGATACGCAGTATTTT
size: -; V: TRBV7-9; J: TRBJ1-1; D: TRBD1; CDR3: CASSPHYRGGYTEAFF; DNA: TGTGCCAGCAGCCCGCACTACAGGGGAGGATACACTGAAGCTTTCTTT
size: -; V: TRBV7-9; J: TRBJ2-6; D: -; CDR3: CASSPPRAGANVLTF; DNA: TGTGCCAGCAGCCCCCCCCGGGCTGGGGCCAACGTCCTGACTTTC
size: -; V: TRBV4-3; J: TRBJ2-1; D: -; CDR3: CASSPGTRNNEQFF; DNA: TGCGCCAGCAGCCCGGGGACACGCAACAATGAGCAGTTCTTC
size: -; V: TRBV6-5; J: TRBJ1-2; D: TRBD1; CDR3: CASSYSKGAHGYTF; DNA: TGTGCCAGCAGTTACTCGAAGGGGGCGCATGGCTACACCTTC
size: -; V: TRBV28; J: TRBJ2-5; D: -; CDR3: CASSPQGLAEEETQYF; DNA: TGTGCCAGCAGTCCCCAGGGGCTAGCGGAAGAAGAGACCCAGTACTTC
size: -; V: TRBV19; J: TRBJ2-3; D: -; CDR3: CASSISREDTQYF; DNA: TGTGCCAGTAGTATCAGCAGGGAAGATACGCAGTATTTT
size: -; V: TRBV9; J: TRBJ1-5; D: TRBD1; CDR3: CASSAGQGYQPQHF; DNA: TGTGCCAGCAGCGCGGGACAGGGCTATCAGCCCCAGCATTTT
size: -; V: TRBV10-3; J: TRBJ1-2; D: TRBD1; CDR3: CAIRTGEDDGYTF; DNA: TGTGCCATCAGGACAGGGGAGGATGATGGCTACACCTTC
size: -; V: TRBV19; J: TRBJ1-3; D: TRBD1; CDR3: CASMDRAGNTIYF; DNA: TGTGCCAGTATGGACAGGGCTGGAAACACCATATATTTT
size: -; V: TRBV14; J: TRBJ2-7; D: -; CDR3: CASSPPGGYEQYF; DNA: TGTGCCAGCAGCCCCCCCGGGGGCTACGAGCAGTACTTC
size: -; V: TRBV30; J: TRBJ2-7; D: TRBD1; CDR3: CAWSGWDSSYEQYF; DNA: TGTGCCTGGAGTGGTTGGGACAGCTCCTACGAGCAGTACTTC
size: -; V: TRBV4-3; J: TRBJ2-2; D: -; CDR3: CASSQATPGAPGELFF; DNA: TGCGCCAGCAGCCAAGCAACCCCAGGGGCTCCCGGGGAGCTGTTTTTT
size: -; V: TRBV5-5; J: TRBJ2-5; D: TRBD2; CDR3: CASSRGAGRETQYF; DNA: TGTGCCAGCAGCCGAGGAGCGGGAAGAGAGACCCAGTACTTC
size: -; V: TRBV9; J: TRBJ2-7; D: -; CDR3: CASSVGELRHYEQYF; DNA: TGTGCCAGCAGCGTAGGTGAGCTTAGACACTACGAGCAGTACTTC
size: once; V: TRBV5-6; J: TRBJ2-5; D: TRBD1; CDR3: CASSEGGILGKETQYF; DNA: TGTGCCAGCAGTGAAGGGGGCATTCTAGGAAAAGAGACCCAGTACTTC
size: -; V: TRBV4-3; J: TRBJ2-3; D: TRBD2; CDR3: CASSQATSGGTDTQYF; DNA: TGCGCCAGCAGCCAAGCGACTAGCGGGGGCACAGATACGCAGTATTTT
size: few; V: TRBV5-1; J: TRBJ2-7; D: -; CDR3: CASSTQASYEQYF; DNA: TGCGCCAGCAGTACCCAGGCCTCCTACGAGCAGTACTTC
size: -; V: TRBV19; J: TRBJ2-7; D: -; CDR3: CASSKGPPYEQYF; DNA: TGTGCCAGTAGTAAGGGGCCCCCCTACGAGCAGTACTTC
size: -; V: TRBV10-3; J: TRBJ2-1; D: TRBD1; CDR3: CASNRDRENNEQFF; DNA: TGTGCCTCCAACCGGGACAGGGAAAACAATGAGCAGTTCTTC
size: -; V: TRBV7-2; J: TRBJ1-1; D: TRBD1; CDR3: CASSSTGGNTEAFF; DNA: TGTGCCAGCAGCTCTACAGGGGGAAACACTGAAGCTTTCTTT
size: -; V: TRBV4-1; J: TRBJ2-2; D: -; CDR3: CASSQMGLTGTGELFF; DNA: TGCGCCAGCAGCCAAATGGGGTTGACAGGCACCGGGGAGCTGTTTTTT
size: -; V: TRBV5-1; J: TRBJ2-7; D: -; CDR3: CASSSRQDSYEQYF; DNA: TGCGCCAGCAGCTCCAGACAGGACTCCTACGAGCAGTACTTC
size: -; V: TRBV4-2; J: TRBJ2-5; D: -; CDR3: CASSQGIQERAQYF; DNA: TGTGCCAGCAGCCAGGGGATACAAGAGAGGGCCCAGTACTTC
size: -; V: TRBV19; J: TRBJ2-7; D: TRBD1; CDR3: CASSMRQGAWEQYF; DNA: TGTGCCAGTAGTATGAGACAGGGGGCGTGGGAGCAGTACTTC
size: -; V: TRBV18; J: TRBJ2-1; D: TRBD2; CDR3: CASSPVAGGSNEQFF; DNA: TGTGCCAGCTCACCTGTAGCGGGGGGGTCGAATGAGCAGTTCTTC
size: -; V: TRBV9; J: TRBJ2-1; D: -; CDR3: CASSTLASRYYEQFF; DNA: TGTGCCAGCAGCACCTTGGCGTCTAGATACTATGAGCAGTTCTTC
size: -; V: TRBV11-1; J: TRBJ2-7; D: -; CDR3: CASSPARDSYEQYF; DNA: TGTGCCAGCAGCCCCGCCCGCGACTCCTACGAGCAGTACTTC
size: -; V: TRBV28; J: TRBJ2-7; D: -; CDR3: CASSLSDRIQREQYF; DNA: TGTGCCAGCAGTTTAAGCGACAGGATACAAAGGGAGCAGTACTTC
size: -; V: TRBV18; J: TRBJ2-1; D: TRBD1; CDR3: CASSPDRVPEQFF; DNA: TGTGCCAGCTCACCGGACAGGGTACCTGAGCAGTTCTTC
size: -; V: TRBV28; J: TRBJ2-3; D: TRBD2; CDR3: CASSFGRADTQYF; DNA: TGTGCCAGCAGTTTTGGGAGGGCAGATACGCAGTATTTT
size: once; V: TRBV4-2; J: TRBJ1-1; D: -; CDR3: CASSQDQGRVNTEAFF; DNA: TGTGCCAGCAGCCAAGATCAGGGCAGGGTGAACACTGAAGCTTTCTTT
size: -; V: TRBV5-6; J: TRBJ2-7; D: TRBD2; CDR3: CASSFGGTNYEQYF; DNA: TGTGCCAGCAGCTTCGGGGGGACTAACTACGAGCAGTACTTC
size: -; V: TRBV6-4; J: TRBJ1-1; D: -; CDR3: CASSPGRESTEAFF; DNA: TGTGCCAGCAGCCCGGGGAGGGAGAGCACTGAAGCTTTCTTT
size: -; V: TRBV2; J: TRBJ1-2; D: -; CDR3: CASSFQGYDGYTF; DNA: TGTGCCAGCAGCTTTCAGGGTTATGATGGCTACACCTTC
size: -; V: TRBV10-1; J: TRBJ2-5; D: -; CDR3: CASSRAGEETQYF; DNA: TGCGCCAGCAGTAGAGCCGGGGAAGAGACCCAGTACTTC
size: -; V: TRBV19; J: TRBJ1-5; D: TRBD1; CDR3: CASSIEQGGQPQHF; DNA: TGTGCCAGTAGTATAGAACAGGGGGGTCAGCCCCAGCATTTT
size: -; V: TRBV27; J: TRBJ1-1; D: TRBD1; CDR3: CASSRGQGNTEAFF; DNA: TGTGCCAGCAGCCGGGGACAGGGGAACACTGAAGCTTTCTTT